These T cell receptor beta chains were read from a single sample in a study of PD-1 blockade in classical Hodgkin lymphoma. Profiled with immunoSEQ multiplex PCR; TCRdb holds only in-frame clones, not every one. The table shows 40,000 to 50,000 clones, with around 69% occurring only once. The sample in question was peripheral blood mononuclear cells (PBMCs), obtained before the fourth cycle of nivolumab. The receptors were sampled from a human donor with classical Hodgkin lymphoma. Both conserved end residues are part of each CDR3. A D gene is named only where the DNA matches it firmly. Rows give clone size only sometimes, using once, few, many, or a class for an expanded clone.

j_gene,len,d_gene,v_gene,abundance,CDR3aa,CDR3nt
TRBJ2-5,15,NA,TRBV6-5,NA,CASSFLQGLQETQYF,TGTGCCAGCAGTTTCCTACAGGGACTGCAAGAGACCCAGTACTTC
TRBJ2-5,16,TRBD2,TRBV7-6,few,CASSLRVRLAQETQYF,TGTGCCAGCAGCTTAAGAGTGAGACTAGCCCAAGAGACCCAGTACTTC
TRBJ2-7,17,TRBD2,TRBV7-2,NA,CASSPRPGLAELYEQYF,TGTGCCAGCAGCCCCAGGCCAGGACTAGCAGAACTTTACGAGCAGTACTTC
TRBJ2-1,11,NA,TRBV10-3,NA,CAIRGDNEQFF,TGTGCCATCAGGGGGGACAATGAGCAGTTCTTC
TRBJ2-7,14,TRBD1,TRBV7-9,NA,CASSGTGGEYEQYF,TGTGCCAGCAGCGGGACAGGGGGCGAGTACGAGCAGTACTTC
TRBJ1-2,14,NA,TRBV4-1,few,CASSPETINYGYTF,TGCGCCAGCAGCCCCGAGACAATTAACTATGGCTACACCTTC
TRBJ1-1,13,TRBD1,TRBV19,NA,CASSSDREPEAFF,TGTGCCAGTAGCTCGGACAGGGAACCTGAAGCTTTCTTT
TRBJ2-2,16,NA,TRBV4-1,few,CASSQPRLVRGGELFF,TGCGCCAGCAGCCAGCCCCGACTAGTTCGGGGCGGGGAGCTGTTTTTT
TRBJ2-7,17,NA,TRBV19,medium-sized,CASSSKDLGLPVGEQYF,TGTGCCAGTAGTTCCAAAGACCTGGGACTCCCAGTAGGGGAGCAGTACTTC
TRBJ2-6,14,NA,TRBV4-1,NA,CASSQGPAANVLTF,TGCGCCAGCAGCCAAGGGCCTGCGGCCAACGTCCTGACTTTC
TRBJ1-1,14,NA,TRBV9,NA,CASSVLGMNTEAFF,TGTGCCAGCAGCGTACTTGGCATGAACACTGAAGCTTTCTTT
TRBJ2-1,13,NA,TRBV7-9,NA,CASSLGTPNEQFF,TGTGCCAGCAGCCTCGGGACGCCAAATGAGCAGTTCTTC
TRBJ1-2,13,TRBD1,TRBV28,few,CASSPGTGFGYTF,TGTGCCAGCAGTCCCGGGACAGGCTTCGGCTACACCTTC
TRBJ1-2,16,NA,TRBV27,NA,CASSFSAWGNNYGYTF,TGTGCCAGCAGTTTTAGCGCTTGGGGGAATAACTATGGCTACACCTTC
TRBJ1-6,13,NA,TRBV12-5,NA,CARNREHGSPLHF,TGTGCCAGAAACAGGGAACACGGTTCACCCCTCCACTTT
TRBJ2-5,13,NA,TRBV5-1,NA,CASSLGSEETQYF,TGCGCCAGCAGCTTGGGCAGCGAAGAGACCCAGTACTTC
TRBJ2-3,16,NA,TRBV28,NA,CASSSRQSLGRDTQYF,TGTGCCAGCAGTTCAAGACAGAGCCTAGGGAGGGATACGCAGTATTTT
TRBJ1-5,12,NA,TRBV7-2,medium-sized,CASSAYNQPQHF,TGTGCCAGCAGCGCATACAATCAGCCCCAGCATTTT
TRBJ1-4,15,NA,TRBV7-9,NA,CASSFGEATNEKLFF,TGTGCCAGCAGCTTCGGGGAGGCAACTAATGAAAAACTGTTTTTT
TRBJ2-3,16,NA,TRBV9,NA,CASSVFSGEGADTQYF,TGTGCCAGCAGCGTTTTTAGCGGTGAGGGGGCAGATACGCAGTATTTT
TRBJ2-7,17,TRBD1,TRBV15,NA,CATSRGRLIQGETEQYF,TGTGCCACCAGCAGAGGCAGACTTATACAGGGGGAAACCGAGCAGTACTTC
TRBJ1-1,13,NA,TRBV6-1,NA,CASSYGGRAEAFF,TGTGCCAGCAGTTATGGGGGGCGGGCTGAAGCTTTCTTT
TRBJ2-7,11,NA,TRBV19,NA,CASSIGYEQYF,TGTGCCAGTAGTATCGGCTACGAGCAGTACTTC
TRBJ1-4,14,NA,TRBV19,NA,CASSPRAENEKLFF,TGTGCCAGTAGCCCCCGGGCAGAAAATGAAAAACTGTTTTTT
TRBJ1-1,13,NA,TRBV30,few,CAWEGLGQTEAFF,TGTGCCTGGGAGGGGTTGGGCCAGACTGAAGCTTTCTTT
TRBJ2-1,15,NA,TRBV7-9,NA,CASSWDSAAYNEQFF,TGTGCCAGCAGCTGGGACTCTGCCGCCTACAATGAGCAGTTCTTC
TRBJ1-2,12,NA,TRBV29-1,NA,CSVGGQGRGYTF,TGCAGCGTGGGGGGGCAGGGGCGCGGCTACACCTTC
TRBJ1-1,14,NA,TRBV7-9,once,CASSLDQGFTEAFF,TGTGCCAGCAGCTTAGATCAGGGCTTCACTGAAGCTTTCTTT
TRBJ2-1,17,TRBD2,TRBV7-9,few,CASSSTQLAGGPNEQFF,TGTGCCAGCAGCTCCACCCAACTAGCGGGGGGGCCCAATGAGCAGTTCTTC
TRBJ2-3,14,NA,TRBV5-1,NA,CASSPGGGADTQYF,TGCGCCAGCAGCCCTGGTGGGGGAGCAGATACGCAGTATTTT
TRBJ2-7,14,NA,TRBV11-2,NA,CASSLVRLGYEQYF,TGTGCCAGCAGCTTAGTCAGACTAGGCTACGAGCAGTACTTC
TRBJ1-6,14,NA,TRBV6-5,medium-sized,CASSYTGSNSPLHF,TGTGCCAGCAGTTACACAGGTTCTAATTCACCCCTCCACTTT
TRBJ2-7,14,NA,TRBV9,NA,CASSADGNLWEQYF,TGTGCCAGCAGCGCGGACGGAAACCTCTGGGAGCAGTACTTC
TRBJ2-7,14,NA,TRBV6-5,once,CASSYGSGSPEQYF,TGTGCCAGCAGTTACGGTTCAGGGTCCCCCGAGCAGTACTTC
TRBJ1-6,18,NA,TRBV21-1,NA,CASSRAGTGGSYNSPLHF,TGTGCCAGCTCAAGGGCGGGAACGGGAGGCTCCTATAATTCACCCCTCCACTTT
TRBJ2-7,18,NA,TRBV5-4,few,CASSLGPSNGEEGYEQYF,TGTGCCAGCAGCTTGGGGCCTAGTAATGGCGAAGAGGGCTACGAGCAGTACTTC
TRBJ2-5,17,TRBD1,TRBV4-3,NA,CASSQDLGGRMGETQYF,TGCGCCAGCAGCCAAGATCTAGGGGGCCGGATGGGGGAGACCCAGTACTTC
TRBJ1-2,16,NA,TRBV30,NA,CAWSPGFQWDNYGYTF,TGTGCCTGGAGTCCAGGGTTTCAGTGGGATAACTATGGCTACACCTTC
TRBJ1-1,16,TRBD1,TRBV6-1,NA,CASSDRGRRPADQAFF,TGTGCCAGCAGTGACAGGGGGCGCCGGCCAGCGGACCAAGCTTTCTTT